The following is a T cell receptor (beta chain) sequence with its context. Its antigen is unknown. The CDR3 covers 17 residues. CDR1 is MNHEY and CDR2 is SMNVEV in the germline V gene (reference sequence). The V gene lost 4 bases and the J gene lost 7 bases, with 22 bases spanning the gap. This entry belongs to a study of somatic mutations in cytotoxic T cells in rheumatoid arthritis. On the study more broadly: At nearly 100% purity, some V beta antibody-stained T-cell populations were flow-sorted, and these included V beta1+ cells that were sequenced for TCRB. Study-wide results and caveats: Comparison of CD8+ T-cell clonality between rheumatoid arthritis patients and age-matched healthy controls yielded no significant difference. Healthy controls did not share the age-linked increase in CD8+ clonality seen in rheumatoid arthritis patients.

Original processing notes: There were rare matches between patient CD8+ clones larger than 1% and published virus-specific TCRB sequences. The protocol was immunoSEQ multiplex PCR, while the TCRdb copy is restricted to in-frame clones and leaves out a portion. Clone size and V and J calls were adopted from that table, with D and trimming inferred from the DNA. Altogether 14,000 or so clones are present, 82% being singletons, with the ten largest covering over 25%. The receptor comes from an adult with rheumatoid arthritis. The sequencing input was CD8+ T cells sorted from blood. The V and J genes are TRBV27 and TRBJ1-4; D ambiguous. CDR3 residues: CASSYKGRLHGGEKLFF. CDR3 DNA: TGTGCCAGCAGTTACAAGGGCCGCCTCCATGGAGGTGAAAAACTGTTTTTT.